This section outlines one T cell receptor beta chain sequence together with its context. The target antigen is unknown. Germline V gene sequence: CDR1 SEHNR, CDR2 FQNEAQ (reference sequence). Trimming took off 5 bases at V and 2 bases at J, with 10 bases between the two ends. The CDR3 totals 13 residues. The data belong to a study of cytomegalovirus exposure and HLA in healthy donors. Study findings and constraints: TCR beta V segments were, for the most part, productive about 87% or about 30% of the time in an earlier analysis.

Primers included in the PCR were 60 Vbeta and 13 Jbeta primers. The method was immunoSEQ multiplex PCR; TCRdb's version includes in-frame clones alone and lacks a portion of them. The table lists roughly 130,000 clones, around 70% of them singletons. The chain couples TRBV7-9 to TRBJ2-7, with D possibly TRBD2 on 5 matching bases. The receptor comes from a young man in good health and CMV-seropositive. The source material was PBMCs. CDR3 bases: TGTGCCAGCAGCCCAACCGGGACCTACGAGCAGTACTTC. Its translation: CASSPTGTYEQYF.